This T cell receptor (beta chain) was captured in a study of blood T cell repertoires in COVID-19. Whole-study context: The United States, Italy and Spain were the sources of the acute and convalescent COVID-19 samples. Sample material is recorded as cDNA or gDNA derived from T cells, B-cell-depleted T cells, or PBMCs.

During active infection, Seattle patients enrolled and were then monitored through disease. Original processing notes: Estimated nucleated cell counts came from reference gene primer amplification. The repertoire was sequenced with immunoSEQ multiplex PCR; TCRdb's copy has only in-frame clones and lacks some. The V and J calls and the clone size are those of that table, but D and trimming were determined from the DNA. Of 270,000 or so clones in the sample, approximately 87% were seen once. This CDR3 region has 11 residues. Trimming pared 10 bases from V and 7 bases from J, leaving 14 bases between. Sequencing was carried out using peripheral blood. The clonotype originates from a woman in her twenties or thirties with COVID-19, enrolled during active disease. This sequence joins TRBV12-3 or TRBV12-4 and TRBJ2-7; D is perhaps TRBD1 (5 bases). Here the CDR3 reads CATQGSGEQYF. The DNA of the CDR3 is TGTGCCACGCAGGGATCAGGGGAGCAGTACTTC.